The 12 T cell receptor beta chains below all came from one sample that was sequenced in a study of cytomegalovirus exposure and HLA in healthy donors. The PCR made use of 60 Vbeta and 13 Jbeta primers. Here immunoSEQ multiplex PCR was the method, and the copy in TCRdb shows in-frame clones only, minus some. The sample records roughly 67,000 clones, approximately 75% being singletons. The source material was PBMCs. The receptors derive from a man between 60 and 75 years old in good health and CMV-seropositive.

This clone appeared a single time. The V call is TRBV19, the J call TRBJ2-6, with D unclear. This CDR3 is built from 16 residues. Germline assignment: CDR1 LNHDA and CDR2 SQIVND (reference sequence). V was shortened by 0 bases and J by 2 bases, with 8 bases between the two germline ends. DNA of the CDR3: TGTGCCAGTAGTATAGACAGAGGAGCTGGGGCCAACGTCCTGACTTTC. Translation gives CASSIDRGAGANVLTF.

The J gene is TRBJ1-1, the V gene TRBV5-4; 8 bases line up with TRBD1. This CDR3 comprises 15 residues. V shed 4 bases and J 2 bases; nucleotides not matched to a gene: 7. The germline CDR1 and CDR2 sequences are SGHNT and YYREEE (reference sequence). The CDR3 reads CASSRPTGDNTEAFF. CDR3 bases: TGTGCCAGCAGCCGCCCGACAGGGGATAACACTGAAGCTTTCTTT.

CDR3 in DNA: TGTGCCAGCAGCTTAGCTGGAGGGATATTCAACGAGCAGTACTTC. This gives the protein CASSLAGGIFNEQYF. The chain combines TRBV7-9 with TRBJ2-7, with D possibly matching TRBD2 (6 bases). This CDR3 is 15 amino acids long. V lost 0 bases and J lost 5, with 14 bases in between. In germline, CDR1 is SEHNR, CDR2 FQNEAQ (reference sequence). The full variable domain, completed using reference TRBV7-9 and TRBJ2-7, is DTGVSQNPRHKITKRGQNVTFRCDPISEHNRLYWYRQTLGQGPEFLTYFQNEAQLEKSRLLSDRFSAERPKGSFSTLEIQRTEQGDSAMYLCASSLAGGIFNEQYFGPGTRLTVT.

This chain links TRBV11-2 with TRBJ2-2; D ambiguous. Germline loops: CDR1 SGHAT, CDR2 FQNNGV. With 3 bases removed from V and 1 base from J, the gap between germline ends came to 6 bases. This CDR3 is built from 14 residues. The CDR3: CASSFLQNTGELFF. The CDR3 bases are TGTGCCAGCAGCTTCTTACAGAACACCGGGGAGCTGTTTTTT.

CDR3 sequence reads: CASSPRTGGQETQYF. CDR3 bases: TGTGCCAGCAGCCCGAGGACAGGGGGACAAGAGACCCAGTACTTC. The chain links TRBV6-1 to TRBJ2-5, with 10 bases that match TRBD1. The CDR3 spans 15 residues. With 6 bases clipped from V and 2 bases from J, the junction kept 6 bases outside the gene matches. Germline V gene sequence: CDR1 MNHNS, CDR2 SASEGT.

The chain uses TRBV5-1 and TRBJ2-5; maybe TRBD2 (6 bases). In germline, CDR1 is SGHRS, CDR2 YFSETQ. V was cut by 3 bases and J by 5 bases, with 11 bases left in between. The CDR3 is made up of 13 amino acids. CDR3 nucleotides: TGCGCCAGCAGCTCTCTAGCGTCGGAGACCCAGTACTTC. Protein product: CASSSLASETQYF.

DNA for the CDR3: TGTGCCAGCAGTTACCGTGTGGCGGGGCAAGAGACCCAGTACTTC. Translating it yields CASSYRVAGQETQYF. The genes are TRBV6-5 and TRBJ2-5; a weak D match, TRBD2 (6 bases). The CDR3 runs to 15 residues. V was shortened by 2 bases and J by 2 bases, with 12 bases between the two germline ends. CDR1 is MNHEY and CDR2 is SVGAGI in the germline V gene.

The chain employs TRBV5-6 and TRBJ1-6; no clear D gene. V lost 3 bases, J lost 7 bases, and 14 bases lay in between. The CDR3 is 15 amino acids. Germline V gene data show CDR1 as SGHDT and CDR2 as YYEEEE. The CDR3 spells CASSSIRGVNSPLHF. The CDR3 DNA follows: TGTGCCAGCAGCTCCATAAGAGGAGTAAATTCACCCCTCCACTTT.

About this clone itself: A read error may produce the germline difference seen at one junction end. The identical CDR3 is also encoded by other nucleotide sequences in the sample. This sequence joins TRBV7-7 and TRBJ2-5; the match to TRBD1 covers 7 bases. CDR1 is SSHAT and CDR2 is FNYEAQ in the germline V gene (reference sequence). CDR3 length: 14 residues. CDR3: CASSSTGLGETQYF. Written as DNA, the CDR3 is TGTGCTAGCAGCTCGACAGGGTTGGGGGAGACCCAGTACTTC.

As DNA, the CDR3 is TGTGCCAGCAGTGACTCGATGTCCCCCCGAATGCGGGGCTACACCTTC. This gives the protein CASSDSMSPRMRGYTF. The chain is built from TRBV6-4 and TRBJ1-2, with D uncertain. Germline-derived CDR1 and CDR2 are MRHNA and SNTAGT. V lost 0 bases and J lost 8, with 19 bases in between. The CDR3 is 16 residues long.

The gene calls are TRBV2 and TRBJ1-2; 9 positions match TRBD1. The germline V gene has CDR1 SNHLY and CDR2 FYNNEI. V lost 6 bases, J lost 2 bases, and 7 bases stayed unmatched. The CDR3 totals 15 residues. CDR3 loop: CASSLGQGGNYGYTF. The CDR3 DNA is TGTGCCAGCAGCCTGGGACAGGGTGGAAACTATGGCTACACCTTC.

The chain recombines TRBV6-5 with TRBJ1-2, with 7 positions matching TRBD1. The germline gives CDR1 MNHEY, CDR2 SVGAGI. This CDR3 has 15 residues. The trim removed 4 bases at V and 4 bases at J, leaving 9 bases unmatched. CDR3 nucleotide sequence: TGTGCCAGCAGTTCGGAGACAGGGACGGGCTATGGCTACACCTTC. Translating it yields CASSSETGTGYGYTF.